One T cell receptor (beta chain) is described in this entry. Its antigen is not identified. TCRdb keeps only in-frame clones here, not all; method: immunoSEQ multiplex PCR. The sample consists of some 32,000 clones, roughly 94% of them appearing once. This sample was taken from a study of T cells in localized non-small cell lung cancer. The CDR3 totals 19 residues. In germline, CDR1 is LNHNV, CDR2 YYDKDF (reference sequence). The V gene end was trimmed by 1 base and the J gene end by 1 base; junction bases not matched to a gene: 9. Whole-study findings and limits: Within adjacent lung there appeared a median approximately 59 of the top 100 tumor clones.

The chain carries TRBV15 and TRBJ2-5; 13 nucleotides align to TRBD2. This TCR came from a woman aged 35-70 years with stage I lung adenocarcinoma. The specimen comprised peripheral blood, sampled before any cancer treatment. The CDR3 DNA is TGTGCCACCAGCAGAGGACTAGCGGGGGGCTCTTCCCCCCAAGAGACCCAGTACTTC. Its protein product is CATSRGLAGGSSPQETQYF.